This T cell receptor (beta chain) comes out of a study of identical twins. The germline CDR1 and CDR2 sequences are MNHEY and SMNVEV (reference sequence). With V trimmed by 2 bases and J by 6 bases, 0 bases remained unmatched. This CDR3 has 13 amino acids. General observations from the study: The study found weaker excess twin sharing in beta out-of-frame sequences. A lower insertion count was a feature of abundant cord blood beta clonotypes, with no such feature in memory repertoires.

This clonotype was picked up many times. Its antigen is unidentified. TCRdb processed the 5' RACE reads anew with MiXCR; each CDR3 protein has one entry. The table records around 470,000 distinct CDR3 sequences, approximately 15% of them present only once. These data are also associated with another study on yellow fever vaccine responses in identical twins.

The source is a woman between 18 and 29 years old in good health. Sequencing was performed on CD4+ T cells sorted from blood. This chain links TRBV27 with TRBJ2-2; 7 positions match TRBD1. The CDR3: CASSLQGAGELFF. The CDR3 DNA is TGTGCCAGCAGTTTACAGGGGGCCGGGGAGCTGTTTTTT.